Listed below are T cell receptor beta chains from one sample, sequenced in a study of cytomegalovirus exposure and HLA in healthy donors. Data came from immunoSEQ multiplex PCR; TCRdb stores just in-frame clones and leaves some out. Here the sample spans 160,000 or so clones, approximately 86% being singletons. Sequencing used PBMCs. These receptors all come from a woman aged 18-29 years in good health and CMV-seronegative. The CDR3 runs from the conserved cysteine through the conserved F or W. D genes are given only for firm matches. Rows may omit the clone size; those that give it use once, few, many or a size class.

d_call j_call clone_size v_call cdr3_aa cdr3_nt
NA TRBJ2-7 NA TRBV9 CASSPEPGRGIYEQYF TGTGCCAGCAGCCCTGAACCGGGACGGGGGATCTACGAGCAGTACTTC
NA TRBJ1-2 NA TRBV4-1 CASSQGLKGDSGGYNYGYTF TGCGCCAGCAGCCAGGGGCTAAAGGGGGACTCGGGAGGGTATAACTATGGCTACACCTTC
NA TRBJ2-5 NA TRBV6-5 CASSDQETQYF TGTGCCAGCAGCGACCAAGAGACCCAGTACTTC
NA TRBJ2-1 NA TRBV7-9 CASSFRDNYNEQFF TGTGCCAGCAGCTTTAGGGACAATTACAATGAGCAGTTCTTC
NA TRBJ1-4 once TRBV5-4 CASSLSSGQLNEKLFF TGTGCCAGCAGCTTGAGTTCCGGACAGCTTAATGAAAAACTGTTTTTT
NA TRBJ1-1 NA TRBV15 CATKDRTEAFF TGTGCCACCAAAGACAGAACTGAAGCTTTCTTT
NA TRBJ2-2 few TRBV21-1 CASSKGQVKPGELFF TGTGCCAGCAGCAAGGGACAGGTGAAGCCCGGGGAGCTGTTTTTT
TRBD1 TRBJ1-2 NA TRBV5-6 CASSYGQADYGYTF TGTGCCAGCAGCTATGGACAGGCTGACTACGGCTACACCTTC
TRBD1 TRBJ2-7 NA TRBV28 CASSLEGRQGVGEQYF TGTGCCAGCAGTTTAGAGGGGCGACAGGGGGTTGGCGAGCAGTACTTC
TRBD2 TRBJ2-7 NA TRBV2 CASSGLAGDEQYF TGTGCCAGCAGTGGACTAGCGGGAGACGAGCAGTACTTC
NA TRBJ1-3 NA TRBV6-5 CASSYSSGAGNTIYF TGTGCCAGCAGTTACTCATCGGGGGCTGGAAACACCATATATTTT
TRBD2 TRBJ2-3 NA TRBV11-2 CASTLSPPTSGRRGDTQYF TGTGCCAGCACCCTAAGCCCCCCGACTAGCGGGAGGCGGGGAGATACGCAGTATTTT
TRBD2 TRBJ2-1 NA TRBV4-2 CASSQDGGGAYNEQFF TGTGCCAGCAGCCAAGATGGCGGGGGGGCCTACAATGAGCAGTTCTTC
NA TRBJ1-1 few TRBV28 CASSGWSPEAFF TGTGCCAGCAGCGGGTGGTCACCTGAAGCTTTCTTT
TRBD1 TRBJ1-1 NA TRBV5-1 CASSLGTGSTEAFF TGCGCCAGCAGCTTGGGGACAGGGAGTACTGAAGCTTTCTTT
NA TRBJ2-1 NA TRBV6-1 CASRDSGSYNEQFF TGTGCCAGCAGGGACAGTGGCTCCTACAATGAGCAGTTCTTC
TRBD1 TRBJ1-5 NA TRBV28 CASSLYKDRGTQPQHF TGTGCCAGCAGTTTGTACAAGGACAGGGGAACACAGCCCCAGCATTTT
TRBD2 TRBJ2-1 NA TRBV2 CASSNHRLAGALEQFF TGTGCCAGCAGTAATCACCGACTAGCGGGGGCCCTAGAGCAGTTCTTC
NA TRBJ1-5 NA TRBV18 CASSPGLNSNQPQHF TGTGCCAGCTCGCCGGGATTGAATAGCAATCAGCCCCAGCATTTT
NA TRBJ2-3 NA TRBV6-4 CASSAGLHTDTQYF TGTGCCAGCAGTGCCGGACTACACACAGATACGCAGTATTTT
NA TRBJ2-5 NA TRBV11-2 CASSLDRGSESQYF TGTGCCAGCAGCTTAGATAGGGGAAGTGAGTCCCAGTACTTC
NA TRBJ2-7 NA TRBV7-2 CASSYFITYEQYF TGTGCCAGCAGCTATTTCATCACCTACGAGCAGTACTTC
TRBD2 TRBJ2-7 NA TRBV6-5 CASSSRTSGRWYEQYF TGTGCCAGCAGTTCGAGGACTAGCGGGAGGTGGTACGAGCAGTACTTC
NA TRBJ1-2 NA TRBV28 CASRPTADYGYTF TGTGCCAGCAGACCAACCGCAGACTATGGCTACACCTTC
NA TRBJ1-4 NA TRBV2 CASLDSFINEKLFF TGTGCCAGTTTGGACAGTTTTATTAATGAAAAACTGTTTTTT
NA TRBJ2-5 NA TRBV5-1 CASGADGGPGQETQYF TGCGCCAGCGGGGCCGACGGGGGGCCTGGACAAGAGACCCAGTACTTC
TRBD1 TRBJ1-5 NA TRBV27 CASSPIRGDFNQPQHF TGTGCCAGCAGTCCTATCAGGGGGGACTTCAATCAGCCCCAGCATTTT
NA TRBJ1-2 NA TRBV28 CASSFPGFSGEGYGYTF TGTGCCAGCAGTTTCCCCGGGTTCTCGGGTGAAGGTTATGGCTACACCTTC
NA TRBJ1-4 NA TRBV27 CASSPIGGLEKLFF TGTGCCAGCAGCCCTATCGGAGGGCTTGAAAAACTGTTTTTT
NA TRBJ1-1 NA TRBV29-1 CSARDLNTEAFF TGCAGCGCCCGGGATTTAAACACTGAAGCTTTCTTT
TRBD1 TRBJ1-4 once TRBV7-9 CSSSQKQGGDNEKLFF TGTTCCAGCAGCCAAAAACAGGGGGGGGATAATGAAAAACTGTTTTTT
NA TRBJ1-2 NA TRBV14 CASSQARVGYTF TGTGCCAGCAGCCAAGCTCGGGTTGGCTACACCTTC
TRBD1 TRBJ1-1 few TRBV6-5 CASSSGGAGGNTEAFF TGTGCCAGCAGTTCAGGGGGCGCGGGCGGGAACACTGAAGCTTTCTTT
NA TRBJ2-5 NA TRBV27 CASSSGVQETQYF TGTGCCAGCAGTTCAGGTGTCCAAGAGACCCAGTACTTC
NA TRBJ2-7 NA TRBV29-1 CSVRDGRYEQYF TGCAGCGTCCGGGACGGGAGATACGAGCAGTACTTC